Presented here are 28 T cell receptor beta chains from one specimen sequenced in a study of control samples from healthy donors and cancer patients. Profiled with immunoSEQ multiplex PCR; TCRdb holds only in-frame clones, not every one. The sample shows roughly 100,000 clones, over 85% of them seen only once. Sequencing used blood. Receptors were obtained from a human donor in good health. The donor label of this sample is uncertain.

This rearrangement joins TRBV6-4 to TRBJ2-2; D is perhaps TRBD1 (6 bases). Looked up from germline, CDR1 is MRHNA and CDR2 is SNTAGT. This CDR3 has 14 amino acids. V was pared by 6 bases and J by 2 bases, with 10 bases between. The CDR3 DNA is TGTGCCAGCAGGCCGGGACAAAACACCGGGGAGCTGTTTTTT. Translating gives CASRPGQNTGELFF.

The J gene is TRBJ1-2, the V gene TRBV5-4; 7 bases are shared with TRBD1. With 4 bases clipped from V and 3 bases from J, the junction kept 3 bases outside the gene matches. Germline CDR1 is SGHNT and CDR2 is YYREEE (reference sequence). The CDR3 runs 13 residues. This CDR3 is CASSMTGHYGYTF. In nucleotides, the CDR3 is TGTGCCAGCAGCATGACAGGGCACTATGGCTACACCTTC.

The chain has TRBV5-4 and TRBJ2-5; a weak D match, TRBD1 (6 bases). This CDR3 contains 12 residues. The germline CDR1 and CDR2 sequences are SGHNT and YYREEE (reference sequence). Trimming removed 4 bases at V and 5 bases at J, with 9 bases between. The CDR3 protein is CASSVRGETQYF. CDR3 nucleotide sequence: TGTGCCAGCAGCGTTAGGGGGGAGACCCAGTACTTC.

The chain combines TRBV29-1 with TRBJ2-2; D unclear. Germline V gene sequence: CDR1 SQVTM, CDR2 ANQGSEA. V shed 2 bases and J shed 6 bases, with 10 bases lying between them. This CDR3 contains 13 residues. The CDR3 protein is CSVERPPAGELFF. As DNA, the CDR3 is TGCAGCGTTGAAAGGCCCCCGGCCGGGGAGCTGTTTTTT.

This chain uses TRBV27 with TRBJ1-5; D not certain. Germline V gives CDR1 MNHEY, CDR2 SMNVEV (reference sequence). V was pared by 5 bases and J by 5 bases, with 10 bases between. This CDR3 is built from 13 residues. CDR3 residues: CASSPGLDQPQHF. The CDR3 nucleotides read TGTGCCAGCAGTCCGGGCCTTGATCAGCCCCAGCATTTT.

The chain uses TRBV9 and TRBJ1-5; D is perhaps TRBD1 (6 bases). The CDR3 totals 15 residues. Trimming removed 4 bases from V and 3 bases from J, with 14 bases in between. CDR1 is SGDLS, CDR2 YYNGEE, per germline. CDR3 sequence reads: CASSPRQDLNQPQHF. As DNA, the CDR3 is TGTGCCAGCAGCCCTCGACAGGACCTCAATCAGCCCCAGCATTTT.

A word on this clone: Different DNA sequences within this sample yield the same CDR3. The chain is built from TRBV9 and TRBJ2-5; a possible D gene is TRBD2 (5 bases). CDR3 length: 14 amino acids. V was trimmed by 0 bases and J by 2 bases, leaving 8 bases between them. The germline V gene has CDR1 SGDLS and CDR2 YYNGEE. The CDR3 region is CASSVAGGQETQYF. The DNA for the CDR3 is TGTGCCAGCAGCGTAGCAGGAGGACAAGAGACCCAGTACTTC.

This clone was counted a single time. The chain uses TRBV6-2 or TRBV6-3 and TRBJ1-5; D remains unclear. The CDR3 spans 15 residues. V was trimmed by 5 bases and J by 4 bases, leaving 15 bases between them. Germline loops: CDR1 MNHEY, CDR2 SVGEGT. The CDR3: CASSGSRVGNQPQHF. In DNA, the CDR3 is TGTGCCAGCAGTGGGAGTAGGGTAGGTAATCAGCCCCAGCATTTT.

The rearrangement joins TRBV14 to TRBJ1-1, with TRBD1 as a possible D gene (5 bases). Germline V CDR1 and CDR2: SGHDN, FVKESK. There are 14 residues in the CDR3. Trimming shortened V by 4 bases and J by 4 bases, and 13 bases separated the two germline ends. CDR3 sequence reads: CASSLPTGGTEAFF. In nucleotides, the CDR3 is TGTGCCAGCAGCCTTCCTACCGGGGGCACTGAAGCTTTCTTT.

This clone was recorded only once. The V call is TRBV4-3, the J call TRBJ2-1; TRBD2 matches at 7 bases. This CDR3 has 16 amino acids. Germline trimming cut 0 bases from V and 5 bases from J; bases unmatched to any gene: 7. The V gene's germline CDR1 is LGHNA and CDR2 YSLEER. CDR3 sequence: CASSQEVASGNNEQFF. DNA for the CDR3: TGCGCCAGCAGCCAAGAAGTGGCTAGCGGAAACAATGAGCAGTTCTTC.

Remarks on this clone: Other DNA sequences in this specimen translate into the identical CDR3. V usage is TRBV7-2 and J usage is TRBJ2-5, with a possible D match to TRBD2 (7 bases). Germline CDR1 and CDR2: SGHTA and FQGNSA. This CDR3 contains 14 residues. The V gene lost 2 bases and the J gene lost 5 bases, with 12 bases spanning the gap. In DNA, the CDR3 is TGTGCCAGCAGCTTAACGGGGGGCTGGGAGACCCAGTACTTC. Amino acids: CASSLTGGWETQYF.

The chain joins TRBV12-3 or TRBV12-4 to TRBJ1-3, with D unresolved. This CDR3 is 13 amino acids long. With 6 bases removed from V and 4 bases from J, the gap between germline ends came to 10 bases. CDR3 sequence: CASSLGLGNTIYF. CDR3 coding DNA: TGTGCCAGCAGCCTAGGGCTGGGAAACACCATATATTTT.

The rearrangement links TRBV7-8 to TRBJ2-7, with a possible D match to TRBD2 (5 bases). The CDR3 loop spans 14 amino acids. From germline, CDR1 is SGHVS and CDR2 FQNEAQ. Trimming took off 2 bases at V and 2 bases at J, with 10 bases between the two ends. Written as DNA, the CDR3 is TGTGCCAGCAGCTTACTGGACGGGACCTACGAGCAGTACTTC. Protein product: CASSLLDGTYEQYF.

This chain links TRBV25-1 with TRBJ2-7; 8 bases fit TRBD1. CDR1 and CDR2 from the germline V gene are MGHDK and SYGVNS. The J segment lost 2 bases and the V segment lost 4 bases, leaving 10 bases of the junction unmatched. The CDR3 length is 16 residues. Here the CDR3 reads CASSGRTGLNPYEQYF. The CDR3 DNA is TGTGCCAGCAGTGGCCGGACAGGGTTAAATCCCTACGAGCAGTACTTC.

The rearrangement links TRBV9 to TRBJ1-3; 10 bases fit TRBD1. In germline, CDR1 is SGDLS, CDR2 YYNGEE. V gave up 1 base and J gave up 4 bases; unmatched junction bases: 11. The CDR3 is 18 amino acids. The CDR3 nucleotides read TGTGCCAGCAGCGTATCGGGACAGGGGAGCGAATCCGGAAACACCATATATTTT. Translation: CASSVSGQGSESGNTIYF.

This rearrangement joins TRBV14 to TRBJ2-3, with D hard to call. CDR3 length equals 12 residues. V lost 3 bases and J 5 bases, leaving 6 bases between the germline ends. From germline, CDR1 is SGHDN and CDR2 FVKESK. In DNA, the CDR3 is TGTGCCAGCAGCCAGGGTGGAGATACGCAGTATTTT. Translated: CASSQGGDTQYF. Using reference TRBV14 and TRBJ2-3 for the parts outside the CDR3, the full variable domain is EAGVTQFPSHSVIEKGQTVTLRCDPISGHDNLYWYRRVMGKEIKFLLHFVKESKQDESGMPNNRFLAERTGGTYSTLKVQPAELEDSGVYFCASSQGGDTQYFGPGTRLTVL.

The chain carries TRBV12-2 and TRBJ1-5. TRBV12-2 is deemed a pseudogene. The CDR3 is 15 amino acids. In DNA form, the CDR3 reads TGTGCAAGTCGCTTAGCGCGAGAGTGGAATCAGCCCCAGCATTTT. Its protein is CASRLAREWNQPQHF.

The gene calls are TRBV10-3 and TRBJ2-2; 16 bases map to TRBD2. The CDR3 has 18 amino acids. Germline V gene sequence: CDR1 ENHRY, CDR2 SYGVKD. The ends lost 7 bases at V and 7 bases at J; junction bases unmatched: 12. The CDR3 protein is CAITNSGTSGGAVGELFF. CDR3 nucleotide sequence: TGTGCCATCACCAATTCCGGGACTAGCGGGGGGGCCGTCGGGGAGCTGTTTTTT.

In its sample, this clone was seen once. V gene TRBV19 combines with J gene TRBJ1-1; maybe TRBD1 (5 bases). This CDR3 is built from 12 residues. V lost 8 bases and J lost 5, with 12 bases in between. Germline V gives CDR1 LNHDA, CDR2 SQIVND (reference sequence). The CDR3, as DNA: TGTGCCAGTGCCCGGGGCTTGACTGAAGCTTTCTTT. Protein sequence: CASARGLTEAFF.

The CDR3 reads CASSLFRTISTDTQYF. The DNA for the CDR3 is TGTGCCAGCAGCTTATTTAGGACTATTAGCACAGATACGCAGTATTTT. This chain joins TRBV7-9 and TRBJ2-3; tentative D call: TRBD2 (6 bases). Germline V gene data show CDR1 as SEHNR and CDR2 as FQNEAQ (reference sequence). V gave up 2 bases and J gave up 0 bases, with 12 bases separating them. The CDR3 runs to 16 residues.

This clone occurred a few times. The V and J genes are TRBV4-1 and TRBJ1-4; D remains ambiguous. This CDR3 region has 14 residues. Germline CDR1 reads MGHRA; CDR2 reads YSYEKL. Trimming took off 1 base at V and 4 bases at J, with 7 bases between the two ends. DNA for the CDR3: TGCGCCAGCAGCCAAGGTCAGAATAATGAAAAACTGTTTTTT. Its protein product is CASSQGQNNEKLFF.

The chain links TRBV28 to TRBJ2-7; 10 positions match TRBD1. CDR3 length equals 14 residues. The V gene's germline CDR1 is MDHEN and CDR2 SYDVKM. The trim removed 5 bases at V and 4 bases at J, leaving 5 bases unmatched. CDR3 DNA sequence: TGTGCCAGCAGTCCCCCGGACAGGGGGTACGAGCAGTACTTC. Amino acids: CASSPPDRGYEQYF.

The V gene is TRBV3-1 (or the pseudogene TRBV3-2), the J gene TRBJ1-4; the D gene is possibly TRBD1 (6 bases). Germline V gene sequence: CDR1 LGHDT, CDR2 YNNKEL (reference sequence). V lost 2 bases, J lost 8 bases, and 9 bases lay in between. The CDR3 runs 13 residues. Written as DNA, the CDR3 is TGTGCCAGCAGCCAATACAGGGTGGAAAAACTGTTTTTT. Translation gives CASSQYRVEKLFF.

J is TRBJ1-1 and V is TRBV9; the match to TRBD1 covers 10 bases. This CDR3 has 14 amino acids. Germline CDR1 reads SGDLS; CDR2 reads YYNGEE. V lost 0 bases to trimming and J lost 4 bases; unmatched junction nucleotides: 0. The CDR3 DNA is TGTGCCAGCAGCGTAGGACAGGGGGCCACTGAAGCTTTCTTT. Translation gives CASSVGQGATEAFF.

For the CDR3, the DNA is TGTGCCAGCAGTGAAGCCACTAACACAGATACGCAGTATTTT. Encoded protein: CASSEATNTDTQYF. V and J are TRBV2 and TRBJ2-3; D is unresolved. CDR1 SNHLY and CDR2 FYNNEI come from the germline V gene. CDR3 length equals 14 residues. The V and J ends lost 0 bases and 2 bases respectively, with 6 bases between them.

This clone has only a few counts. V is TRBV11-2 and J is TRBJ1-1; possibly TRBD1 for D (6 bases). Per the germline V gene, CDR1 is SGHAT and CDR2 is FQNNGV. Trimming took 0 bases from V and 4 from J, leaving 9 bases between them. The CDR3 is 14 amino acids. This chain's CDR3 is CASSLEGAGTEAFF. In DNA, the CDR3 is TGTGCCAGCAGCTTAGAGGGGGCGGGCACTGAAGCTTTCTTT.

This clone showed up just a few times. V usage is TRBV2 and J usage is TRBJ1-3, with D maybe TRBD1 (6 bases). Trimming shortened V by 8 bases and J by 4 bases, and 12 bases separated the two germline ends. Germline-derived CDR1 and CDR2 are SNHLY and FYNNEI. There are 13 residues in the CDR3. DNA for the CDR3: TGTGCCAGCGCAACAGGGAGAGGAAACACCATATATTTT. It translates to CASATGRGNTIYF.

This sequence joins TRBV7-2 and TRBJ1-2; 7 positions match TRBD1. This CDR3 has 15 amino acids. In germline, CDR1 is SGHTA, CDR2 FQGNSA. V was clipped by 1 base and J by 4 bases; unmatched bases: 6. This chain's CDR3 is CASSLVPGGFYGYTF. CDR3 nucleotides: TGTGCCAGCAGCTTAGTCCCAGGGGGATTCTATGGCTACACCTTC.